The entry that follows covers one T cell receptor beta chain sequence. The target antigen is unknown. Profiling relied on immunoSEQ multiplex PCR, and the TCRdb table lists in-frame clones only, not all of them. The repertoire holds approximately 210,000 clones, around 94% seen once, with about 1.5% in the top ten. The sample originates from a study of T cell responses to AZD1222 COVID-19 vaccine. Germline V CDR1 and CDR2: LGHDT, YNNKEL (reference sequence). Trimming shortened V by 6 bases and J by 0 bases, and 9 bases separated the two germline ends. CDR3 length: 14 amino acids. General observations from the study: White British people made up most donors, females outnumbered males, and clonal diversity was possibly underestimated. Of spike-specific TCRs, nearly half reportedly target regions left unmutated in variants. The repertoires were collected only after the peak T cell response.

V and J are TRBV3-1 (or the pseudogene TRBV3-2) and TRBJ1-5; no clear D. Specimen: peripheral blood, collected 28 days after the second dose of the MenACWY control vaccine. This receptor was obtained from an adult who received the MenACWY meningococcal vaccine as a control. The CDR3 sequence: CASSLGFSNQPQHF. CDR3 nucleotide sequence: TGTGCCAGCAGTCTAGGGTTTAGCAATCAGCCCCAGCATTTT.